This entry lists 31 T cell receptor beta chains sequenced from one sample in a study of blood T cell repertoires in COVID-19. Generated by immunoSEQ multiplex PCR, the TCRdb table keeps only in-frame clones and is missing some. The sample includes 250,000 to 350,000 clones, 75% to 90% of them seen just once. The sequenced sample consisted of PBMCs or T cells enriched from blood (not recorded which). All receptors derive from a woman between 18 and 30 years old who had recovered from COVID-19.

This chain uses TRBV7-9 with TRBJ2-1, with 9 bases lining up with TRBD2. Trimming at V came to 7 bases and at J to 4 bases, leaving 11 bases not matched to a gene. There are 16 residues in the CDR3. The germline gives CDR1 SEHNR, CDR2 FQNEAQ (reference sequence). As DNA, the CDR3 is TGTGCCAGCACCCCTGGGGTTAGCGGGGGTTACAATGAGCAGTTCTTC. Translating it yields CASTPGVSGGYNEQFF. The full variable domain, rest sourced from reference TRBV7-9 and TRBJ2-1, is DTGVSQNPRHKITKRGQNVTFRCDPISEHNRLYWYRQTLGQGPEFLTYFQNEAQLEKSRLLSDRFSAERPKGSFSTLEIQRTEQGDSAMYLCASTPGVSGGYNEQFFGPGTRLTVL.

The chain is built from TRBV19 and TRBJ1-2; D is perhaps TRBD1 (5 bases). Looked up from germline, CDR1 is LNHDA and CDR2 is SQIVND (reference sequence). V shed 3 bases and J shed 7 bases, with 6 bases lying between them. This CDR3 region has 11 residues. For the CDR3, the DNA is TGTGCCAGTAGTATCGGGGGTGGCTACACCTTC. Translated, it gives CASSIGGGYTF.

This chain connects TRBV10-1 to TRBJ2-7; 10 bases match TRBD1. The CDR3 spans 14 residues. V shed 7 bases, J shed 2 bases, and the junction held 5 bases outside the gene matches. Germline V gives CDR1 WNHNN, CDR2 SYGVQD (reference sequence). For the CDR3, the DNA is TGCGCCAGCACCAGGACAGGGGGAACCTACGAGCAGTACTTC. Its translation is CASTRTGGTYEQYF.

J is TRBJ1-2 and V is TRBV6-2 or TRBV6-3, with 7 bases identical to TRBD1. The trim removed 5 bases at V and 7 bases at J, leaving 4 bases unmatched. The CDR3 sequence is 12 residues long. The germline CDR1 and CDR2 sequences are MNHEY and SVGEGT. This chain's CDR3 is CASSKGASGYTF. The CDR3 coding sequence is TGTGCCAGCAGTAAGGGGGCAAGTGGCTACACCTTC.

CDR3 in amino acids: CASRSDRVNEQFF. The CDR3 DNA follows: TGTGCCAGCAGGTCCGACAGGGTCAATGAGCAGTTCTTC. The rearrangement joins TRBV6-5 to TRBJ2-1, with 7 nucleotides matching TRBD1. The CDR3 contains 13 residues. The V and J ends lost 6 bases and 6 bases, in that order; junction bases with no gene match: 5. CDR1 and CDR2 (germline): MNHEY, SVGAGI.

This chain links TRBV19 with TRBJ1-5, with D possibly being TRBD1 (6 bases). The V end lost 4 bases, the J end lost 0 bases, and 10 bases lay between the germline ends. Germline CDR1 is LNHDA and CDR2 is SQIVND (reference sequence). The CDR3 covers 15 residues. The CDR3 DNA reads as TGTGCCAGTAGTACTTACAGGGATAGCAATCAGCCCCAGCATTTT. Translated: CASSTYRDSNQPQHF.

The V and J genes are TRBV5-1 and TRBJ1-2, with TRBD1 as a possible D gene (5 bases). V was pared by 0 bases and J by 2 bases, with 11 bases between. The CDR3 extends over 15 amino acids. Germline loops: CDR1 SGHRS, CDR2 YFSETQ. CDR3 DNA sequence: TGCGCCAGCAGCTTGGGGGACCGGGAGAACTATGGCTACACCTTC. It encodes CASSLGDRENYGYTF.

The chain combines TRBV19 with TRBJ1-4, with unresolved D. In germline, CDR1 is LNHDA, CDR2 SQIVND (reference sequence). The CDR3 contains 15 residues. Trimming left V 2 bases short and J 8 bases short, with 15 bases between. The CDR3 DNA reads TGTGCCAGTAGTATATCCCCCTCCTTTCGGGAAAAACTGTTTTTT. This gives the protein CASSISPSFREKLFF.

The rearrangement links TRBV6-1 to TRBJ1-5, with D maybe TRBD1 (5 bases). CDR3 length: 20 residues. Germline values: CDR1 MNHNS, CDR2 SASEGT. Trimming removed 2 bases from V and 2 bases from J, with 25 bases in between. This CDR3 is CASSEPLWGGDGEGNQPQHF. CDR3 nucleotides: TGTGCCAGCAGTGAACCCCTATGGGGGGGAGATGGAGAAGGCAATCAGCCCCAGCATTTT.

The table lists this clone with a count of one. The rearrangement links TRBV20-1 to TRBJ1-5; D possibly corresponds to TRBD1 (5 bases). This CDR3 has 17 amino acids. Trimming took off 3 bases at V and 1 base at J, with 19 bases between the two ends. Looked up from germline, CDR1 is DFQATT and CDR2 is SNEGSKA (reference sequence). As DNA, the CDR3 is TGCAGTGCTAGTCCTATGGGGGGGGAATGGAGCAATCAGCCCCAGCATTTT. As protein: CSASPMGGEWSNQPQHF.

The chain combines TRBV5-1 with TRBJ1-1; weak D call: TRBD1 (5 bases). The CDR3 has 18 residues. The V gene lost 4 bases and the J gene lost 0 bases, with 22 bases spanning the gap. Germline V gene data show CDR1 as SGHRS and CDR2 as YFSETQ. CDR3 sequence reads: CASSPTDAGLGVNTEAFF. The CDR3 bases are TGCGCCAGCAGCCCGACGGACGCAGGGCTGGGTGTGAACACTGAAGCTTTCTTT.

This sequence joins TRBV7-3 and TRBJ2-1, with 7 bases matching TRBD1. CDR3 size: 15 residues. In germline, CDR1 is SGHTA, CDR2 FQGTGA. J lost 4 bases, V lost 1 base, and 4 bases had no gene match. CDR3 nucleotide sequence: TGTGCCAGCAGCTTAAGAGGGACAGCTTACAATGAGCAGTTCTTC. It translates to CASSLRGTAYNEQFF.

In its sample, this clone was seen a few times. Other DNA sequences in this sample translate to the same CDR3. This rearrangement joins TRBV19 to TRBJ1-5, with TRBD1 matching over 9 bases. V trimming: 9 bases; J trimming: 2 bases; junction bases outside the gene matches: 2. CDR3 length: 13 amino acids. Germline CDR1 LNHDA, CDR2 SQIVND (reference sequence). CDR3 residues: CASRDRGNQPQHF. The CDR3 nucleotides read TGTGCCAGCCGGGACAGGGGCAATCAGCCCCAGCATTTT.

The rearrangement links TRBV2 to TRBJ1-5; D not certain. From germline, CDR1 is SNHLY and CDR2 FYNNEI. The V gene lost 2 bases and the J gene lost 2 bases, with 10 bases spanning the gap. This CDR3 is built from 15 residues. CDR3 loop: CASSETEGGNQPQHF. DNA for the CDR3: TGTGCCAGCAGTGAAACGGAGGGTGGCAATCAGCCCCAGCATTTT.

The chain combines TRBV6-5 with TRBJ1-5; 9 bases are a match to TRBD1. J lost 9 bases, V lost 6 bases, and 6 bases had no gene match. The CDR3 covers 13 residues. Looked up from germline, CDR1 is MNHEY and CDR2 is SVGAGI. The CDR3 sequence is CASSALTGGPQHF. DNA for the CDR3: TGTGCCAGCAGCGCCCTGACAGGGGGGCCCCAGCATTTT.

The chain links TRBV23-1 to TRBJ1-2; D is uncertain. TRBV23-1 is an open reading frame whose function is uncertain. Between the trimmed V and J ends, which lost 6 bases and 5 bases, there was a span of 16 bases. The CDR3 runs 14 residues. CDR3 nucleotide sequence: TGCGCCAGCAGCCTAGGAGGGCTCGAGTATGGCTACACCTTC. This encodes CASSLGGLEYGYTF.

This chain uses TRBV6-5 with TRBJ2-3, with D hard to call. The CDR3 runs to 13 residues. Per germline, CDR1 MNHEY and CDR2 SVGAGI. The germline V and J ends were trimmed by 7 bases and 2 bases, with 10 bases remaining between them. The CDR3 bases are TGTGCCAGCACCCAAAGACTCACAGATACGCAGTATTTT. Residues: CASTQRLTDTQYF.

This chain uses TRBV7-2 with TRBJ2-2; D may be TRBD1 (7 bases). This CDR3 comprises 16 residues. Germline-derived CDR1 and CDR2 are SGHTA and FQGNSA. V lost 3 bases, J lost 3 bases, and 14 bases lay in between. CDR3 region: CASSFRQGGDTGELFF. The CDR3 coding sequence is TGTGCCAGCAGCTTCCGCCAGGGGGGAGACACCGGGGAGCTGTTTTTT.

The gene calls are TRBV6-2 or TRBV6-3 and TRBJ2-7; tentative D call: TRBD1 (5 bases). Deletions cut 6 bases from V and 1 base from J, with 7 bases between. The germline V gene has CDR1 MNHEY and CDR2 SVGEGT. This CDR3 spans 12 amino acids. CDR3 sequence (DNA): TGTGCCAGCAGCGACAGTTCCTACGAGCAGTACTTC. It yields the protein CASSDSSYEQYF.

The rearrangement uses TRBV15 and TRBJ1-2, with D tentatively TRBD1 (6 bases). This CDR3 spans 16 amino acids. The ends were cut back, 3 bases at V and 8 bases at J, with 22 bases in the middle. The germline V gene has CDR1 LNHNV and CDR2 YYDKDF (reference sequence). The CDR3 DNA sequence: TGTGCCACCAGCAGTGACCATCAAGGGACAACGGGAGGCTACACCTTC. Its translation: CATSSDHQGTTGGYTF.

The chain employs TRBV6-6 and TRBJ2-7; D unclear. CDR3 length equals 12 residues. V lost 5 bases and J lost 2, with 7 bases in between. Germline CDR1 and CDR2: MNHNY and SVGAGI (reference sequence). For the CDR3, the DNA is TGTGCCAGCAGTGGCAGAACCTACGAGCAGTACTTC. Translation: CASSGRTYEQYF.

This clone occurred a few times. The gene calls are TRBV6-6 and TRBJ2-1; D uncertain. V dropped 2 bases and J dropped 4 bases, with 9 bases sitting between them. Germline-derived CDR1 and CDR2 are MNHNY and SVGAGI (reference sequence). This CDR3 region has 14 residues. CDR3 protein: CASSYARQYNEQFF. The CDR3 nucleotides are TGTGCCAGCAGTTACGCGCGGCAATACAATGAGCAGTTCTTC.

This clone appeared a single time. This chain links TRBV3-1 (or the pseudogene TRBV3-2) with TRBJ1-2, with D perhaps matching TRBD1 (5 bases). Trimming shortened V by 0 bases and J by 3 bases, and 11 bases separated the two germline ends. The CDR3 runs to 15 residues. Looked up from germline, CDR1 is LGHDT and CDR2 is YNNKEL (reference sequence). The CDR3 coding sequence is TGTGCCAGCAGCCAAGATTTGACAGCATACTATGGCTACACCTTC. Translating gives CASSQDLTAYYGYTF.

The V gene is TRBV30, the J gene TRBJ1-4, with D perhaps matching TRBD1 (5 bases). The CDR3 has 14 residues. Germline CDR1 reads GTSNPN; CDR2 reads SVGIG (reference sequence). Trimming stripped 3 bases from V and 6 bases from J, with 14 bases between. The CDR3 DNA is TGTGCCTGGAGGGTCAGGGCGTTGGATGAAAAACTGTTTTTT. Its protein is CAWRVRALDEKLFF.

This clone was observed once. The rearrangement uses TRBV18 and TRBJ2-2; a possible D gene is TRBD2 (5 bases). CDR1 is KGHSH, CDR2 LQKENI, per germline. The V and J ends lost 2 bases and 1 base respectively, with 8 bases between them. The CDR3 spans 15 residues. The CDR3 reads CASSPGSGNTGELFF. CDR3 in DNA: TGTGCCAGCTCACCAGGGAGCGGGAACACCGGGGAGCTGTTTTTT.

The chain is built from TRBV3-1 (or the pseudogene TRBV3-2) and TRBJ1-1; possible D gene TRBD1, 5 bases. The CDR3 runs to 15 residues. Germline values: CDR1 LGHDT, CDR2 YNNKEL (reference sequence). The V gene lost 4 bases and the J gene lost 4 bases, with 16 bases spanning the gap. Here the CDR3 DNA reads TGTGCCAGCAGCCCCCGCTCGGGGGGGGTCACTGAAGCTTTCTTT. It encodes CASSPRSGGVTEAFF.

The J gene is TRBJ1-1, the V gene TRBV29-1; D remains unclear. CDR3 size: 10 residues. The germline CDR1 and CDR2 sequences are SQVTM and ANQGSEA. Trimming removed 7 bases from V and 11 bases from J, with 14 bases in between. This CDR3 reads CSASENGAFF. DNA for the CDR3: TGCAGCGCCTCCGAGAACGGGGCTTTCTTT.

The gene calls are TRBV5-1 and TRBJ2-1; D is ambiguous. In germline, CDR1 is SGHRS, CDR2 YFSETQ. Trimming stripped 0 bases from V and 7 bases from J, with 5 bases between. This CDR3 spans 12 amino acids. The CDR3 coding sequence is TGCGCCAGCAGCTTGGAAGCTAATGAGCAGTTCTTC. It is translated as CASSLEANEQFF.

The chain has TRBV5-1 and TRBJ1-6; perhaps TRBD1 as D (6 bases). Per germline, CDR1 SGHRS and CDR2 YFSETQ. V was cut by 4 bases and J by 3 bases, with 11 bases left in between. This CDR3 comprises 15 residues. CDR3 sequence reads: CASSAGTNYNSPLHF. The CDR3 DNA follows: TGCGCCAGCAGCGCCGGGACAAACTATAATTCACCCCTCCACTTT.

The chain employs TRBV11-2 and TRBJ1-6; possibly TRBD1 for D (6 bases). V shed 3 bases and J shed 7 bases, with 13 bases lying between them. The CDR3 is made up of 15 amino acids. The germline V gene has CDR1 SGHAT and CDR2 FQNNGV. CDR3: CASSLVGGRNSPLHF. The CDR3 DNA is TGTGCCAGCAGCTTGGTCGGGGGGCGCAATTCACCCCTCCACTTT.

The chain is built from TRBV4-1 and TRBJ2-2; TRBD2 agrees at 10 bases. The CDR3 contains 18 residues. The J segment lost 2 bases and the V segment lost 0 bases, leaving 6 bases of the junction unmatched. Germline lookup yields CDR1 MGHRA and CDR2 YSYEKL. The CDR3 region has the DNA TGCGCCAGCAGCCAAGATCCCCCTAGCGGGGGTAACACCGGGGAGCTGTTTTTT. Translated, it gives CASSQDPPSGGNTGELFF.